The present T cell receptor (beta chain) was sequenced within a study of T cell repertoires in cytomegalovirus infection. Study-wide background: Through public TCR beta signatures, both CMV infection and matching HLA type were indicated.

The sample holds a few counts of this clonotype. Its antigen is undetermined. The length of the CDR3 is 11 residues. With 1 base removed from V and 12 bases from J, the gap between germline ends came to 10 bases. Whole-study results and caveats: HLA-C-restricted CMV-specific TCR beta clonotypes prevailed in the ex vivo response.

Each CDR3 protein is one row after TCRdb ran MiXCR on the reads. The sample has 300,000 to 400,000 distinct CDR3 sequences; over 15% are singletons. This TCR came from a human donor in good health (CMV status not recorded). Some clones in this sample may be carry-over from other donors' samples. The chain uses TRBV12-3 or TRBV12-4 and TRBJ2-7; the D gene is possibly TRBD1 (6 bases). The sequenced sample was PBMCs. The CDR3 region is CASSLGTVLYF. CDR3 DNA sequence: TGTGCCAGCAGTTTAGGGACAGTTCTGTACTTC.